This T cell receptor (beta chain) was identified in a study of brain T cells in children with intractable seizures. Study-level points and caveats: Pre- and post-surgery blood differed in depth, so pre-surgery absences may be undersampling. HCMV serostatus was not known, and viral specificity came from CDR3 similarity only.

This table comes from immunoSEQ multiplex PCR, and its TCRdb copy is limited to in-frame clones, with some not included. This sample yields tens of thousands of clones, of which approximately 94% are seen a single time; around 1.6% belongs to the top ten. The sequenced cases were selected for having the highest brain T cell transcript signatures. Patients received at least one anti-epileptic drug before surgery. Between the trimmed V and J ends, which lost 3 bases and 4 bases, there was a span of 10 bases. In germline, CDR1 is SGHTA, CDR2 FQGNSA. The CDR3 totals 14 residues. In the case of this clone: The antigen is not known.

This sequence was found in a boy in the first two years of life with tuberous sclerosis and intractable seizures. Sequencing used peripheral blood, obtained at surgery. The V gene is TRBV7-2, the J gene TRBJ2-4; TRBD1 or TRBD2 may be the D gene (5 bases each). The CDR3 here is CASSFGTAKNIQYF. In DNA form, the CDR3 reads TGTGCCAGCAGCTTCGGGACGGCGAAAAACATTCAGTACTTC. Drawing the rest from reference TRBV7-2 and TRBJ2-4, the complete variable domain is GAGVSQSPSNKVTEKGKDVELRCDPISGHTALYWYRQSLGQGLEFLIYFQGNSAPDKSGLPSDRFSAERTGGSVSTLTIQRTQQEDSAVYLCASSFGTAKNIQYFGAGTRLSVL.